A single sample is the source of the 25 T cell receptor beta chains below, sequenced in a study of blood T cell repertoires in COVID-19 (dated by TCRdb to the early 2020s). Libraries were constructed by the immunoSEQ multiplex PCR assay. TCRdb mirrors the immuneACCESS table, restricted to in-frame sequences. Some clones are absent from its copies; in checked studies, under half trace to an unresolved V gene, and the reason for the others is unknown. A total of tens of thousands of clones appear in this sample, 65% to 90% of them only once. 0.9% to 1.5% of the sample lies in the top ten. Sequencing was done on a sample of peripheral blood. The receptors stem from a man aged 40-49 years with acute or convalescent COVID-19.

The chain couples TRBV19 to TRBJ1-2; D possibly corresponds to TRBD1 (5 bases). The CDR3 sequence is 12 residues long. V was trimmed by 5 bases and J by 2 bases, leaving 6 bases between them. CDR1 is LNHDA and CDR2 is SQIVND in the germline V gene (reference sequence). The CDR3 sequence: CASSPGNYGYTF. CDR3 nucleotides: TGTGCCAGTAGTCCAGGGAACTATGGCTACACCTTC. Drawing the rest from reference TRBV19 and TRBJ1-2, the complete variable domain is DGGITQSPKYLFRKEGQNVTLSCEQNLNHDAMYWYRQDPGQGLRLIYYSQIVNDFQKGDIAEGYSVSREKKESFPLTVTSAQKNPTAFYLCASSPGNYGYTFGSGTRLTVV.

The rearrangement joins TRBV6-6 to TRBJ1-2, with a tentative D call TRBD1 (5 bases). CDR3 length: 13 residues. Between the trimmed V and J ends, which lost 5 bases and 8 bases, there was a span of 15 bases. Germline CDR1 and CDR2: MNHNY and SVGAGI (reference sequence). In DNA form, the CDR3 reads TGTGCCAGCAGTCTCCCCAGGGCCCAAGGCTACACCTTC. Its protein product is CASSLPRAQGYTF.

V and J are TRBV5-5 and TRBJ1-5; 11 positions match TRBD1. Germline values: CDR1 SGHKS, CDR2 YYEKEE (reference sequence). The CDR3 loop spans 17 amino acids. V shed 4 bases and J 6 bases; nucleotides not matched to a gene: 12. CDR3 amino acids: CASSPTLRTGGSQPQHF. DNA of the CDR3: TGTGCCAGCAGCCCCACACTACGGACAGGGGGCTCTCAGCCCCAGCATTTT.

The rearrangement links TRBV11-1 to TRBJ2-1, with 7 positions matching TRBD1. CDR3 length: 16 residues. Trimming took 3 bases from V and 1 from J; bases not matched to a gene: 6. CDR1 is SGHAT, CDR2 FQDESV, per germline (reference sequence). In DNA, the CDR3 is TGTGCCAGCAGCTTCATACTGACAGGGTCCTACAATGAGCAGTTCTTC. Translated, it gives CASSFILTGSYNEQFF.

V usage is TRBV6-1 and J usage is TRBJ1-4; 8 positions match TRBD1. Germline assignment: CDR1 MNHNS and CDR2 SASEGT. The CDR3 is 15 residues long. After removal of 2 bases from V and 7 bases from J, the junction contained 6 bases not matched to a gene. CDR3 region: CASSETRGRLEKLFF. CDR3 DNA: TGTGCCAGCAGTGAAACCAGGGGGCGTCTTGAAAAACTGTTTTTT.

In this sample, this clone turned up once. The genes are TRBV4-1 and TRBJ1-2; 9 positions agree with TRBD1. The V and J ends lost 2 bases and 4 bases, in that order; junction bases with no gene match: 8. This CDR3 spans 16 amino acids. Germline CDR1 reads MGHRA; CDR2 reads YSYEKL. The CDR3 nucleotides read TGCGCCAGCAGCCAACCTACAGGGGGCAAGGGCTATGGCTACACCTTC. This sequence encodes CASSQPTGGKGYGYTF.

This clone was seen just once. The rearrangement links TRBV2 to TRBJ1-2; D possibly corresponds to TRBD1 (5 bases). CDR1 and CDR2 (germline): SNHLY, FYNNEI. The ends were cut back, 5 bases at V and 5 bases at J, with 15 bases in the middle. The CDR3 consists of 14 residues. This CDR3 reads CASSRIQRGYGYTF. The CDR3 DNA is TGTGCCAGCAGTCGAATACAGCGGGGGTATGGCTACACCTTC. Supplemented by reference TRBV2 and TRBJ1-2, the full variable domain reads EPEVTQTPSHQVTQMGQEVILRCVPISNHLYFYWYRQILGQKVEFLVSFYNNEISEKSEIFDDQFSVERPDGSNFTLKIRSTKLEDSAMYFCASSRIQRGYGYTFGSGTRLTVV.

This chain connects TRBV15 to TRBJ1-4, with D possibly TRBD1 on 5 matching bases. Trimming left V 0 bases short and J 8 bases short, with 13 bases between. The CDR3 is 15 residues long. Germline CDR1 is LNHNV and CDR2 is YYDKDF (reference sequence). The CDR3 bases are TGTGCCACCAGCAGAGATCTGGGGCTAGGGGAAAAACTGTTTTTT. This gives the protein CATSRDLGLGEKLFF.

The rearrangement joins TRBV3-1 (or the pseudogene TRBV3-2) to TRBJ1-1, with D unclear. CDR3 length: 14 residues. The V end was cut by 4 bases, the J end by 2 bases, with 11 bases between. Germline-derived CDR1 and CDR2 are LGHDT and YNNKEL (reference sequence). DNA of the CDR3: TGTGCCAGCAGCCCAACGAGGGTTAACACTGAAGCTTTCTTT. This encodes CASSPTRVNTEAFF.

The chain carries TRBV14 and TRBJ1-6; D perhaps matches TRBD1 (6 bases). The germline V gene has CDR1 SGHDN and CDR2 FVKESK. V lost 1 base and J lost 10, with 11 bases in between. CDR3 length: 14 residues. The CDR3 reads CASSQGGGPSPLHF. CDR3 bases: TGTGCCAGCAGCCAAGGAGGGGGTCCGTCACCCCTCCACTTT.

V gene TRBV28 combines with J gene TRBJ1-3; maybe TRBD1 (6 bases). Per germline, CDR1 MDHEN and CDR2 SYDVKM. V was clipped by 3 bases and J by 6 bases, with 12 bases between them. The length of the CDR3 is 14 residues. The CDR3, as DNA: TGTGCCAGCAGTTTGTCAGGGGATGAAAACACCATATATTTT. Its protein product is CASSLSGDENTIYF.

The rearrangement joins TRBV24-1 to TRBJ1-5; maybe TRBD1 (5 bases). This CDR3 has 15 residues. In germline, CDR1 is KGHDR, CDR2 SFDVKD. The ends were cut back, 3 bases at V and 0 bases at J, with 8 bases in the middle. The CDR3 sequence is CATSDNRYSNQPQHF. CDR3 nucleotides: TGTGCCACCAGTGATAACAGGTATAGCAATCAGCCCCAGCATTTT.

The rearrangement links TRBV5-1 to TRBJ1-3; D is uncertain. CDR3 length: 15 amino acids. Germline-derived CDR1 and CDR2 are SGHRS and YFSETQ. V was cut by 4 bases and J by 0 bases, with 11 bases left in between. CDR3 loop: CASSPSPSSGNTIYF. The CDR3 DNA reads TGCGCCAGCAGCCCGAGCCCCTCCTCTGGAAACACCATATATTTT.

The rearrangement joins TRBV12-3 or TRBV12-4 to TRBJ2-5, with 8 bases fitting TRBD1. V lost 7 bases and J lost 7; bases outside the gene matches: 8. The CDR3 has 13 residues. CDR3 coding DNA: TGTGCCAGCACAGGGGGCAGCTTTGGGACCCAGTACTTC. This encodes CASTGGSFGTQYF.

This chain uses TRBV14 with TRBJ1-1, with 7 nucleotides matching TRBD1. CDR3 length: 14 residues. Trimming removed 6 bases from V and 4 bases from J; junction bases left unmatched: 8. The germline V gene has CDR1 SGHDN and CDR2 FVKESK. CDR3 bases: TGTGCCAGCAGACGTACAGGGGACCTCACTGAAGCTTTCTTT. Translated, it gives CASRRTGDLTEAFF.

J is TRBJ2-2 and V is TRBV13; 8 bases are a match to TRBD2. The germline gives CDR1 PRHDT, CDR2 FYEKMQ (reference sequence). The CDR3 runs 15 residues. Trimming at V came to 7 bases and at J to 4 bases, leaving 8 bases not matched to a gene. Here the CDR3 reads CASTPRGGVTGELFF. The CDR3 DNA is TGTGCCAGCACCCCCCGGGGGGGGGTCACCGGGGAGCTGTTTTTT.

The chain's CDR3 is CASSFLAGAGNTIYF. The CDR3 DNA reads TGTGCCAGCAGCTTTCTGGCGGGGGCTGGAAACACCATATATTTT. The chain combines TRBV5-6 with TRBJ1-3, with a tentative D call TRBD1 (5 bases). The CDR3 has 15 residues. V lost 2 bases to trimming and J lost 2 bases, with 11 bases between them. The germline V gene encodes CDR1 SGHDT and CDR2 YYEEEE. Full variable domain (remainder filled in from reference TRBV5-6 and TRBJ1-3): DAGVTQSPTHLIKTRGQQVTLRCSPKSGHDTVSWYQQALGQGPQFIFQYYEEEERQRGNFPDRFSGHQFPNYSSELNVNALLLGDSALYLCASSFLAGAGNTIYFGEGSWLTVV.

J is TRBJ2-7 and V is TRBV14; TRBD1 aligns across 8 bases. V lost 4 bases, J lost 0 bases, and 5 bases stayed unmatched. Germline assignment: CDR1 SGHDN and CDR2 FVKESK. The length of the CDR3 is 15 residues. The CDR3 nucleotides read TGTGCCAGCAGCCCATACAGGGGGGTCTCCTACGAGCAGTACTTC. Translating gives CASSPYRGVSYEQYF.

The chain uses TRBV21-1 and TRBJ2-1; TRBD1, the table's D call, was not compared with the DNA. TRBV21-1 is marked as a pseudogene. The CDR3 covers 15 residues. The CDR3 is CASSKEEETGVEQFF. In DNA form, the CDR3 reads TGTGCCAGCAGCAAAGAAGAGGAGACAGGGGTTGAGCAGTTCTTC.

The rearrangement joins TRBV29-1 to TRBJ1-2; 7 bases are a match to TRBD1. J lost 6 bases, V lost 6 bases, and 13 bases had no gene match. Looked up from germline, CDR1 is SQVTM and CDR2 is ANQGSEA. The CDR3 has 14 residues. CDR3 amino acids: CSVRRLQGRDGYTF. The DNA of the CDR3 is TGCAGCGTCCGACGACTACAGGGGAGAGATGGCTACACCTTC.

The J gene is TRBJ2-4, the V gene TRBV3-1 (or the pseudogene TRBV3-2); 7 bases are shared with TRBD2. CDR1 LGHDT and CDR2 YNNKEL come from the germline V gene (reference sequence). V shed 4 bases, J shed 11 bases, and the junction held 5 bases outside the gene matches. The CDR3 extends over 12 amino acids. CDR3 in DNA: TGTGCCAGCAGCCCCGGTGCGGGAGTTCAGTACTTC. Translating it yields CASSPGAGVQYF.

This clone is labeled as medium-sized. This rearrangement joins TRBV6-5 to TRBJ2-1; D is undetermined. The CDR3 contains 13 residues. Germline V CDR1 and CDR2: MNHEY, SVGAGI. The V end was cut by 2 bases, the J end by 7 bases, with 9 bases between. The CDR3 coding sequence is TGTGCCAGCAGTTACGGCCCCTTGAATGAGCAGTTCTTC. Amino acids: CASSYGPLNEQFF.

The chain recombines TRBV30 with TRBJ2-1; D is unclear. The germline V and J ends were trimmed by 1 base and 4 bases, with 11 bases remaining between them. The CDR3 sequence is 14 residues long. Germline V CDR1 and CDR2: GTSNPN, SVGIG (reference sequence). CDR3 nucleotide sequence: TGTGCCTGGAGTGCCCAACACGGGTACAATGAGCAGTTCTTC. As protein: CAWSAQHGYNEQFF. The variable domain in full, completed from reference TRBV30 and TRBJ2-1, reads SQTIHQWPATLVQPVGSPLSLECTVEGTSNPNLYWYRQAAGRGLQLLFYSVGIGQISSEVPQNLSASRPQDRQFILSSKKLLLSDSGFYLCAWSAQHGYNEQFFGPGTRLTVL.

The V and J genes are TRBV7-5 and TRBJ2-1; no check of the table's D call, TRBD1, against the DNA was made. TRBV7-5 is an annotated pseudogene. This CDR3 has 14 amino acids. The DNA for the CDR3 is TGTGCCAGAAGCGCCCCCAAACAGCTTAATGAGCAGTTCTTC. Its protein product is CARSAPKQLNEQFF.

This chain joins TRBV19 and TRBJ1-3, with TRBD1 as a possible D gene (5 bases). V lost 5 bases and J 4 bases, leaving 9 bases between the germline ends. The germline gives CDR1 LNHDA, CDR2 SQIVND (reference sequence). This CDR3 has 13 amino acids. CDR3 sequence reads: CASSGGYGNTIYF. CDR3 sequence (DNA): TGTGCCAGTAGTGGGGGGTACGGAAACACCATATATTTT.